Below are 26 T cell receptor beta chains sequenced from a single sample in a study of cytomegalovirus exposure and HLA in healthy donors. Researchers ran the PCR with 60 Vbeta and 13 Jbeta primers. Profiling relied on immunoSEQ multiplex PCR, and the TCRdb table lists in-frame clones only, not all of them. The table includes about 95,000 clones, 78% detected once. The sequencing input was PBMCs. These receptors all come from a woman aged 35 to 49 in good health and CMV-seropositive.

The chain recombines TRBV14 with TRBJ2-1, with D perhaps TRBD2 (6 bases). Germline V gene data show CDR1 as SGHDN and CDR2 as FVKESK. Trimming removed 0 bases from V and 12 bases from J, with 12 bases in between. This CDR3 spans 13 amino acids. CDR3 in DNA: TGTGCCAGCAGCCAAGAAAAGGGGACTTTGCAGTTCTTC. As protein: CASSQEKGTLQFF.

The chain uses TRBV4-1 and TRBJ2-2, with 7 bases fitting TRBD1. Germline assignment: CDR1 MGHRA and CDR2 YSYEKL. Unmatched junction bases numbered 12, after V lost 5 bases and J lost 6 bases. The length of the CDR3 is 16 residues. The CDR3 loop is CASSSTPGQLSGELFF. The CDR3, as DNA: TGCGCCAGCAGCTCAACTCCGGGACAGTTATCCGGGGAGCTGTTTTTT.

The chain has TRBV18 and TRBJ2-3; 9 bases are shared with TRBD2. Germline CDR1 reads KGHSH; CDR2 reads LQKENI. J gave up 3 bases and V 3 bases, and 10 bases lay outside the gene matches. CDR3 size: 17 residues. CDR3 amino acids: CASSPPAAGGGTDTQYF. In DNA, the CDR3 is TGTGCCAGCTCACCCCCAGCAGCGGGAGGAGGGACAGATACGCAGTATTTT.

CDR3 nucleotides: TGCGCCAGCAGCCGGGGACAGGGTACAGATACGCAGTATTTT. Translated: CASSRGQGTDTQYF. This sequence joins TRBV4-1 and TRBJ2-3, with TRBD1 matching over 9 bases. The V segment lost 4 bases and the J segment 3 bases; nucleotides outside the gene matches: 2. The CDR3 has 14 residues. From germline, CDR1 is MGHRA and CDR2 YSYEKL.

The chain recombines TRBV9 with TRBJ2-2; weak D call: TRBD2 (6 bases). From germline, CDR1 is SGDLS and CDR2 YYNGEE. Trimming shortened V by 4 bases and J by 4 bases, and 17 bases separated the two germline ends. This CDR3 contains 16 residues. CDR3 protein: CASSTRRDSGTGELFF. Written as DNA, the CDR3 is TGTGCCAGCAGCACCCGGCGGGACTCAGGCACCGGGGAGCTGTTTTTT.

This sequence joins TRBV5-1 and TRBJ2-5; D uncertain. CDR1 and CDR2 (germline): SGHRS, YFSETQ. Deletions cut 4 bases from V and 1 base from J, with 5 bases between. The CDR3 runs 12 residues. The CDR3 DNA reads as TGCGCCAGCAGCCGACTCCAAGAGACCCAGTACTTC. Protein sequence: CASSRLQETQYF.

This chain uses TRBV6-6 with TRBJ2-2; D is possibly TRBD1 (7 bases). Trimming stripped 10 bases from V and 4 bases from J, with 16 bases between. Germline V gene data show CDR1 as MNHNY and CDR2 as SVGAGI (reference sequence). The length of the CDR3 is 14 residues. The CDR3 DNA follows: TGTGCCACCGGAGTCAGGGGGGTCACCGGGGAGCTGTTTTTT. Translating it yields CATGVRGVTGELFF.

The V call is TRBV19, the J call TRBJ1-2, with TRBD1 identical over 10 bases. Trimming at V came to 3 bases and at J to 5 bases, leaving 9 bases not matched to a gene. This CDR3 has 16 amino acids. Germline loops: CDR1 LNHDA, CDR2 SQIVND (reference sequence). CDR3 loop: CASSMGQGNHRYGYTF. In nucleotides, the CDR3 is TGTGCCAGTAGTATGGGACAGGGGAATCATCGGTATGGCTACACCTTC.

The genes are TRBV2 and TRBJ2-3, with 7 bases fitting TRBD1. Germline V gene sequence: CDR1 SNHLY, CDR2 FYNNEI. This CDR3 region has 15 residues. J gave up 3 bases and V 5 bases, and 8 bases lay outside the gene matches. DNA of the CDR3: TGTGCCAGCAGTCTAGGGGGCGAGGGGACAGATACGCAGTATTTT. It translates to CASSLGGEGTDTQYF. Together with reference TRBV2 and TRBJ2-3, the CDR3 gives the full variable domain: EPEVTQTPSHQVTQMGQEVILRCVPISNHLYFYWYRQILGQKVEFLVSFYNNEISEKSEIFDDQFSVERPDGSNFTLKIRSTKLEDSAMYFCASSLGGEGTDTQYFGPGTRLTVL.

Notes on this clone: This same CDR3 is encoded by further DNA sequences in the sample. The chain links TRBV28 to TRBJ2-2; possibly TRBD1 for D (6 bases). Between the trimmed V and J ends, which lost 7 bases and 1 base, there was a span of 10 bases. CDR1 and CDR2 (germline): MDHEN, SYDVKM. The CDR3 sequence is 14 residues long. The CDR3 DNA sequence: TGTGCCAGCATCGAACAGGGGAACACCGGGGAGCTGTTTTTT. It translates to CASIEQGNTGELFF.

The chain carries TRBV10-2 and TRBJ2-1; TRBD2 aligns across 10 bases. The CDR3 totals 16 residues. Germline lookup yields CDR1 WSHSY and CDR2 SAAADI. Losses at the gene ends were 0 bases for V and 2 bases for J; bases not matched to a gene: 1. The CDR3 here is CASSESSGGTYNEQFF. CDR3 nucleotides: TGCGCCAGCAGTGAGTCTAGCGGGGGGACCTACAATGAGCAGTTCTTC.

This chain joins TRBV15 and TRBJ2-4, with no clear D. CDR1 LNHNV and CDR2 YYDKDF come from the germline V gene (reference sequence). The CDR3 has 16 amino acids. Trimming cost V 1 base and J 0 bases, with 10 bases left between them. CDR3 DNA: TGTGCCACCAGCAGAGTCACCGACATAGCCAAAAACATTCAGTACTTC. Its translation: CATSRVTDIAKNIQYF.

The CDR3 loop reads CASTKEGNQPQHF. The CDR3 region has the DNA TGTGCCAGCACTAAGGAGGGGAATCAGCCCCAGCATTTT. The V gene is TRBV2, the J gene TRBJ1-5; D might be TRBD1 (5 bases). V gave up 7 bases and J gave up 4 bases, with 11 bases separating them. The CDR3 length is 13 residues. Germline V gene lookup returns CDR1 SNHLY and CDR2 FYNNEI.

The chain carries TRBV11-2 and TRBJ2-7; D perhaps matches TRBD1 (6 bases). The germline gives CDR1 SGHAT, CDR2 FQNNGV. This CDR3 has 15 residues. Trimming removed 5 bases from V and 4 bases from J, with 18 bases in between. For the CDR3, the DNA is TGTGCCAGCAGCCCCGGGACACTCCGCGGATACGAGCAGTACTTC. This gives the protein CASSPGTLRGYEQYF.

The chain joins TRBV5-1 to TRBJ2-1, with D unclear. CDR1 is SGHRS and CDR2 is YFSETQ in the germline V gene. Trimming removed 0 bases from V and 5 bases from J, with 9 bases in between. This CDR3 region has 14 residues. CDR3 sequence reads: CASSLGQEDNEQFF. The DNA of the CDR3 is TGCGCCAGCAGCTTGGGGCAAGAGGACAATGAGCAGTTCTTC.

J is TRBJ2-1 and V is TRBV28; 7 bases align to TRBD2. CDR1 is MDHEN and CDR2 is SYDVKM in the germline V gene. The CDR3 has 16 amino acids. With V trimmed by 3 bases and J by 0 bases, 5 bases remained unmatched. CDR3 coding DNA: TGTGCCAGCAGTTTGGTGGGGGGGAGCTCCTACAATGAGCAGTTCTTC. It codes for CASSLVGGSSYNEQFF.

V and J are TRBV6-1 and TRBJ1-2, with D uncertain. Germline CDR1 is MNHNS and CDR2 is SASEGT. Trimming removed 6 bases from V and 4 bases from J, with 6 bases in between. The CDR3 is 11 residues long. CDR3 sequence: CASRQSYGYTF. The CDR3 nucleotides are TGTGCCAGCAGACAGAGCTATGGCTACACCTTC.

This CDR3 reads CAWSGLAGKRAETQYF. The CDR3 coding sequence is TGTGCCTGGAGTGGACTAGCGGGCAAAAGGGCAGAGACCCAGTACTTC. J is TRBJ2-5 and V is TRBV30; 10 bases map to TRBD2. The CDR3 length is 16 residues. The germline CDR1 and CDR2 sequences are GTSNPN and SVGIG (reference sequence). V lost 1 base to trimming and J lost 4 bases; unmatched junction nucleotides: 9.

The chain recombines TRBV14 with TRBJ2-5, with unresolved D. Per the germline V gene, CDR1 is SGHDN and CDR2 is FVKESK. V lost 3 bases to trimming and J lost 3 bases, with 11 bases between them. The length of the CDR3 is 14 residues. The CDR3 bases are TGTGCCAGCAGCCAGTTGAGTCCGGAAGAGACCCAGTACTTC. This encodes CASSQLSPEETQYF.

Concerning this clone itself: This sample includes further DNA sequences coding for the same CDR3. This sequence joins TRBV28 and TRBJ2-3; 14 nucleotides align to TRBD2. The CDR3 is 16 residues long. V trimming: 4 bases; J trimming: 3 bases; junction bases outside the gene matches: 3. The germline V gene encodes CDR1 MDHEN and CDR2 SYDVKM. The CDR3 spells CASSSGLAGETDTQYF. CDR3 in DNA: TGTGCCAGCAGTTCGGGACTAGCGGGAGAGACAGATACGCAGTATTTT.

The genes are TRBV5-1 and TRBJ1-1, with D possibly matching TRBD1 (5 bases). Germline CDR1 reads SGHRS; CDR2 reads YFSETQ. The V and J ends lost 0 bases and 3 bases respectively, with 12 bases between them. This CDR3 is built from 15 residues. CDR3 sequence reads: CASSLGGQGDTEAFF. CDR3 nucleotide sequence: TGCGCCAGCAGCTTGGGGGGCCAAGGGGACACTGAAGCTTTCTTT.

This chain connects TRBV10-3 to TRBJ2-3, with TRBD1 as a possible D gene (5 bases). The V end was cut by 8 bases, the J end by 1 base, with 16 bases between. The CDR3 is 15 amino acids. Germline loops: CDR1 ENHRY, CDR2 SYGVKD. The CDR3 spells CAISVRTPGTDTQYF. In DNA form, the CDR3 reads TGTGCCATCTCTGTAAGGACACCAGGCACAGATACGCAGTATTTT.

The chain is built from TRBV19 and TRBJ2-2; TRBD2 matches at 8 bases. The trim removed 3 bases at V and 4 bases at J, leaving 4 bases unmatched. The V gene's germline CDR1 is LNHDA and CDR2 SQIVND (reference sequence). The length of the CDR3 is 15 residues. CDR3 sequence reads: CASSIGAGGTGELFF. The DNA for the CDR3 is TGTGCCAGTAGTATCGGGGCGGGGGGCACCGGGGAGCTGTTTTTT.

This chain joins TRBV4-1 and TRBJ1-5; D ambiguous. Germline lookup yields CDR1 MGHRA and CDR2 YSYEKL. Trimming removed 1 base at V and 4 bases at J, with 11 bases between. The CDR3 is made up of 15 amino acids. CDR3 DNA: TGCGCCAGCAGCCAAGCGGTATTCTCGAATCAGCCCCAGCATTTT. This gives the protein CASSQAVFSNQPQHF.

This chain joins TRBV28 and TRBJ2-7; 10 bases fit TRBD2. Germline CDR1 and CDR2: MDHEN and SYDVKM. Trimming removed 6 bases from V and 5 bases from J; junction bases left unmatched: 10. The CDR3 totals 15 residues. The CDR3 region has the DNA TGTGCCAGCAGCACCAGCGGGAGGGTTTCCGACGAGCAGTACTTC. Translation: CASSTSGRVSDEQYF.

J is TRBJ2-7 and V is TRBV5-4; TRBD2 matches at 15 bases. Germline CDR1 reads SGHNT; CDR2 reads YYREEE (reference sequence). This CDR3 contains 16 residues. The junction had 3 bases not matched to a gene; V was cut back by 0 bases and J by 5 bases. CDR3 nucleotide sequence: TGTGCCAGCAGCTTGGGGACTAGCGGGAGGGCCGACGAGCAGTACTTC. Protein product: CASSLGTSGRADEQYF.